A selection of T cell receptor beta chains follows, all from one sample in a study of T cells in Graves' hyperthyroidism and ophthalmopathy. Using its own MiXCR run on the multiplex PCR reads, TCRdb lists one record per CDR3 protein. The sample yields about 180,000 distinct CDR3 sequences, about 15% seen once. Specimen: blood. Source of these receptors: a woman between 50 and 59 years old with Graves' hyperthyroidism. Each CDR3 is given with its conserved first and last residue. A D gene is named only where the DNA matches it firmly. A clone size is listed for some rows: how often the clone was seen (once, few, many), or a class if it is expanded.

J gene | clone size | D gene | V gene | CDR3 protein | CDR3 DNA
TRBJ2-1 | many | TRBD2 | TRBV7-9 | CASSLAGLGNNEQFF | TGTGCCAGCAGCTTGGCGGGACTAGGTAACAATGAGCAGTTCTTC
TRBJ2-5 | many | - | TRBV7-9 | CASSLAPGQETQYF | TGTGCCAGCAGCTTAGCGCCTGGTCAAGAGACCCAGTACTTC
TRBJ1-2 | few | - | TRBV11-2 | CASSQRRGEGYTF | TGTGCCAGCAGCCAACGACGGGGGGAGGGCTACACCTTC
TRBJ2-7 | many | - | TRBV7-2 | CESSYEQYF | TGTGAAAGCTCCTACGAGCAGTACTTC
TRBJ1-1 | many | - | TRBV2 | CASSARGRLGEAFF | TGTGCCAGCAGTGCGAGAGGGCGATTGGGGGAAGCTTTCTTT
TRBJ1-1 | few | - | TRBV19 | CASSIDKGYLNTEAFF | TGTGCCAGTAGTATAGATAAGGGTTATTTGAACACTGAAGCTTTCTTT
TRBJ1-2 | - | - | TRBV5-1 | CASGPGDGNYGYTF | TGCGCCAGCGGCCCGGGGGACGGAAACTATGGCTACACCTTC
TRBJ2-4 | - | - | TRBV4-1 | CASSQGRQMDIQYF | TGCGCCAGCAGCCAAGGCAGACAGATGGACATTCAGTACTTC
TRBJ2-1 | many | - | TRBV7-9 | CANQDPFSYNEQFF | TGTGCCAATCAGGACCCCTTTTCTTACAATGAGCAGTTCTTC
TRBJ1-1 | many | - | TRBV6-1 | CASRQDRAEAFF | TGTGCCAGCAGGCAGGACAGAGCTGAAGCTTTCTTT
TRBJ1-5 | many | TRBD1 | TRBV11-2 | CASSLGTGSLEPQHF | TGTGCCAGCAGCTTAGGGACAGGTTCCTTGGAGCCCCAGCATTTT
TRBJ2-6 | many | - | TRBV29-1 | CSVVDITGANVLTF | TGCAGCGTTGTGGACATCACCGGGGCCAACGTCCTGACTTTC
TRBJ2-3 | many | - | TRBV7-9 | CASSQTGVSDTQYF | TGTGCCAGCAGCCAAACGGGAGTGTCAGATACGCAGTATTTT
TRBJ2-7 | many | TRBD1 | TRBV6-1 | CVSSARQGAVYEQYF | TGTGTCAGCAGTGCTCGACAGGGTGCAGTCTACGAGCAGTACTTC
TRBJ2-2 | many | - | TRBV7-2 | CASSFGSRALGELFF | TGTGCCAGCAGCTTTGGGAGTAGGGCGCTCGGGGAGCTGTTTTTT
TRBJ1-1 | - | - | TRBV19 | CASSMGTTEAFF | TGTGCCAGTAGTATGGGGACAACAGAAGCTTTCTTT
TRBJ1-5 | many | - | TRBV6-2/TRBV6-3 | CASSYSSIGDQPQHF | TGTGCCAGCAGTTACTCGAGCATAGGAGATCAGCCCCAGCATTTT
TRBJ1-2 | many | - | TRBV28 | CASAAQGYGYTF | TGTGCCAGCGCGGCCCAGGGCTATGGCTACACCTTC
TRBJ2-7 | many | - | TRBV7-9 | CASSFEGNHEQYF | TGTGCCAGCAGCTTCGAGGGTAACCACGAGCAGTACTTC
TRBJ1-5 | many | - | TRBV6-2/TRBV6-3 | CASSYPGRYQPQHF | TGTGCCAGCAGTTATCCCGGGAGGTACCAGCCCCAGCATTTT
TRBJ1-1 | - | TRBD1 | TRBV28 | CASSLPGGYTEAFF | TGTGCCAGCAGTTTACCAGGGGGTTACACTGAAGCTTTCTTT
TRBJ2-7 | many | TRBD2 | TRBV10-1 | CASSEGLEYEQYF | TGCGCCAGCAGTGAGGGACTAGAATACGAGCAGTACTTC
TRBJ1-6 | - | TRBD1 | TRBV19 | CASSGTGANSPLHF | TGTGCCAGTAGTGGGACAGGGGCTAATTCACCCCTCCACTTT
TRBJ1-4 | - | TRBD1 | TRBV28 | CASSFTWPGGETEKLFF | TGTGCCAGCAGTTTCACATGGCCAGGGGGGGAGACAGAAAAACTGTTTTTT
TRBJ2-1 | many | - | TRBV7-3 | CASRAGAGDEQFF | TGTGCCAGCAGAGCAGGGGCCGGTGATGAGCAGTTCTTC
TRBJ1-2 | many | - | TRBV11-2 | CASRKGTSDYGYTF | TGTGCCAGCAGGAAAGGGACGAGCGACTATGGCTACACCTTC
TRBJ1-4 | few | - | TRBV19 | CASSIGGEKLFF | TGTGCCAGTAGTATAGGGGGTGAAAAACTGTTTTTT
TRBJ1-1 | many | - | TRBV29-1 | CSVGTVSPTEAFF | TGCAGCGTTGGGACAGTTTCTCCAACTGAAGCTTTCTTT
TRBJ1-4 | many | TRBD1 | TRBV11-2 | CASSLGQGGELFF | TGTGCCAGCAGCTTAGGACAGGGTGGTGAACTGTTTTTT
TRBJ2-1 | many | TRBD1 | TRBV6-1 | CASTRGQGHNEQFF | TGTGCCAGCACCCGAGGACAGGGCCACAATGAGCAGTTCTTC
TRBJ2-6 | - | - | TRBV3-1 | CASSQGGSRAGANVLTF | TGTGCCAGCAGCCAAGGCGGGTCCCGAGCGGGGGCCAACGTCCTGACTTTC
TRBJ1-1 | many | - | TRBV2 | CASRARPGTEAFF | TGTGCCAGCCGCGCCAGACCTGGGACTGAAGCTTTCTTT
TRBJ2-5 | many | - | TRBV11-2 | CASSLSSYETQYF | TGTGCCAGCAGCTTATCCAGCTACGAGACCCAGTACTTC
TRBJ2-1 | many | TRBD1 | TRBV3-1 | CASSATDREFYNEQFF | TGTGCCAGCAGCGCCACGGACAGGGAATTCTACAATGAGCAGTTCTTC
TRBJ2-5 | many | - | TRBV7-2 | CASSLTSPPTFQETQYF | TGTGCCAGCAGCTTGACATCCCCCCCGACCTTCCAAGAGACCCAGTACTTC
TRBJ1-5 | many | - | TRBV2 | CASRQVISDQPQHF | TGTGCCAGTAGACAGGTTATTAGCGATCAGCCCCAGCATTTT
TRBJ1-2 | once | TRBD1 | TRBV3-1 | CASSQRGLGYGYTF | TGTGCCAGCAGCCAAAGGGGGCTCGGCTATGGCTACACCTTC
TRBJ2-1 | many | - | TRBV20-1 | CSARDLKETTNEQFF | TGCAGTGCTAGAGATCTTAAGGAAACAACAAATGAGCAGTTCTTC
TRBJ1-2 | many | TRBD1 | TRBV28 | CASSLFGRGRYGYTF | TGTGCCAGCAGTTTATTTGGCAGGGGGCGATATGGCTACACCTTC
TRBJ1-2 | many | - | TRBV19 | CASSSPGYGYTF | TGTGCCAGTAGTAGCCCGGGCTATGGCTACACCTTC
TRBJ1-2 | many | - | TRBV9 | CASTVQAGPASGAYGYTF | TGTGCCAGCACGGTCCAGGCGGGGCCGGCGAGCGGGGCCTATGGCTACACCTTC